This TCR beta chain was captured in a study of T cells in Graves' hyperthyroidism and ophthalmopathy. Amplified TCR beta CDR3 regions derived from RNA transcripts. HTBI primers were used for first-round RT-PCR of the TCR CDR3. A single record per CDR3 protein comes from TCRdb applying MiXCR to the multiplex PCR reads. The sample lists about 840,000 distinct CDR3 sequences, 38% occurring once. The CDR3 runs to 14 residues. V dropped 4 bases and J dropped 4 bases, with 13 bases sitting between them. This rearrangement joins TRBV12-3 or TRBV12-4 to TRBJ1-1; possibly TRBD1 for D (5 bases). The material sequenced was blood. The clonotype originates from a man between 18 and 29 years old with Graves' hyperthyroidism. The CDR3 coding sequence is TGTGCCAGCAGTTCGCCGACAGAGATCACTGAAGCTTTCTTT. This gives the protein CASSSPTEITEAFF.